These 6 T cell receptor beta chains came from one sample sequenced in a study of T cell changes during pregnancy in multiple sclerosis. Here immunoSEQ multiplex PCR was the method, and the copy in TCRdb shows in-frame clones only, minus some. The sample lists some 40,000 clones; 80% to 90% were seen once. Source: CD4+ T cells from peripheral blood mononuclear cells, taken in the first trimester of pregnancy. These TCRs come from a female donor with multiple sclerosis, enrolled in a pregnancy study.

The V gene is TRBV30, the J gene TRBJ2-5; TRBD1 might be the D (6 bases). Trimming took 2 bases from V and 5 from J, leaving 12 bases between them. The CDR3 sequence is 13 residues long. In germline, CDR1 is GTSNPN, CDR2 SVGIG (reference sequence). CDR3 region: CAWSLQGPETQYF. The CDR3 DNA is TGTGCCTGGAGTCTACAGGGTCCCGAGACCCAGTACTTC.

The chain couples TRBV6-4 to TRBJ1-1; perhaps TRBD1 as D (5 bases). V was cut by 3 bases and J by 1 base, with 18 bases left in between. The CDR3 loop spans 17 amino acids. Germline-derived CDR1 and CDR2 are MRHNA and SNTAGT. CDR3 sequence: CASSDRSKSTGNTEAFF. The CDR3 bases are TGTGCCAGCAGTGATCGCTCTAAATCAACAGGGAACACTGAAGCTTTCTTT.

The CDR3 coding sequence is TGTGCCAGCAGAAAAGGTACGGGGCAGCCCCAGCATTTT. Protein sequence: CASRKGTGQPQHF. This chain uses TRBV6-5 with TRBJ1-5, with D unclear. V lost 6 bases and J 7 bases, leaving 13 bases between the germline ends. Looked up from germline, CDR1 is MNHEY and CDR2 is SVGAGI. This CDR3 contains 13 residues.

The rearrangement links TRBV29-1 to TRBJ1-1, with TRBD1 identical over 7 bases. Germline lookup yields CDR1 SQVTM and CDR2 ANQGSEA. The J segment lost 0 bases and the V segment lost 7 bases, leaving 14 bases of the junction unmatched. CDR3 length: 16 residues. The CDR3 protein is CSARPGQKPMNTEAFF. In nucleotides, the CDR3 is TGCAGCGCTCGGCCGGGACAGAAACCCATGAACACTGAAGCTTTCTTT.

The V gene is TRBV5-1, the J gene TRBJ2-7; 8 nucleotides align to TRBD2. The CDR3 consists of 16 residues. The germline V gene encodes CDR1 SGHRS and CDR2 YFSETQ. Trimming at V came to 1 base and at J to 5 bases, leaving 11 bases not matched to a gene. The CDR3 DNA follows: TGCGCCAGCAGCTTGAACCCGACTAGCGTTCCCCACGAGCAGTACTTC. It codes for CASSLNPTSVPHEQYF.

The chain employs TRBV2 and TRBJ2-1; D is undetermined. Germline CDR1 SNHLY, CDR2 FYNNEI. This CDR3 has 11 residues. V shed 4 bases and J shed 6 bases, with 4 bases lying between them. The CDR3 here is CASSGLNEQFF. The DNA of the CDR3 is TGTGCCAGCAGTGGGCTCAATGAGCAGTTCTTC.